This T cell receptor beta chain was sequenced for a study of T cell responses to AZD1222 COVID-19 vaccine. Sequencing used immunoSEQ multiplex PCR; TCRdb keeps in-frame clones, though not all of them. Of roughly 150,000 clones listed, about 90% are singletons. This CDR3 spans 13 amino acids. Deletions cut 6 bases from V and 7 bases from J, with 10 bases between. The sequence derives from an adult in good health. The sample was peripheral blood, taken on day 0 of AZD1222 vaccination. The chain carries TRBV12-3 or TRBV12-4 and TRBJ1-6; TRBD1 is a possible D gene (5 bases). The CDR3 coding sequence is TGTGCCAGCAGACTCCGACAGAATTCACCCCTCCACTTT. It codes for CASRLRQNSPLHF.